This TCR beta chain was identified in a study of Ad26.COV2.S vaccination and SARS-CoV-2 variants. Study-level background: The study gave Ad26.COV2.S intramuscularly, once or twice 56 days apart.

Treatment of the sample: about 20 received Ad26.COV2.S at low or high dose, single or two shots; 5 received placebo; per-sample allocation not given. At day 63 after the first vaccine or placebo injection, samples were drawn. Adults aged 18-55 years in Boston included the donor. This CDR3 is 14 amino acids long. CDR1 MNHEY and CDR2 SVGAGI come from the germline V gene. The V end lost 0 bases, the J end lost 3 bases, and 5 bases lay between the germline ends. Libraries were prepared by immunoSEQ multiplex PCR; TCRdb keeps only in-frame clonotypes and omits some of them. Among 400,000 to 500,000 clones listed, roughly 87% were seen once. Broader study findings: Higher spike-specific TCR breadth was found in vaccine recipients than in placebo recipients. Comparability of non-spike TCR breadth was observed across vaccine and placebo recipients.

As for this clone: What it binds is not known.

The chain carries TRBV6-5 and TRBJ1-4; unclear D gene. This receptor was identified in a person aged 18-60 years who received the Ad26.COV2.S COVID-19 vaccine or a placebo. The source was peripheral blood, collected in a trial of Ad26.COV2.S vaccine versus placebo. DNA for the CDR3: TGTGCCAGCAGTTACTCTGGGGCTAATGAAAAACTGTTTTTT. As protein: CASSYSGANEKLFF.